This T cell receptor beta chain was documented in a study of shared clonotypes between healthy human individuals. Study observations and caveats: As a rule, naive subsets had a larger estimated richness than memory subsets. The sharing of around 5% of naive CD4 clonotypes was seen across a handful of donors.

Trimming took 0 bases from V and 1 from J, leaving 10 bases between them. CDR1 SGDLS and CDR2 YYNGEE come from the germline V gene. CDR3 length equals 15 residues. A word on this clone: The target antigen is unknown.

This table comes from immunoSEQ multiplex PCR, and its TCRdb copy is limited to in-frame clones, with some not included. The data show 2 million to 2.5 million clones, 90% to 97% seen once. This receptor was identified in a man in his late teens or twenties in good health. The sample taken for sequencing was naive CD4+ T cells sorted from blood. Subset reported: CD45RA+ positively selected. The J gene is TRBJ1-1, the V gene TRBV9; D remains ambiguous. CDR3 region: CASSVGTVANTEAFF. The CDR3 DNA follows: TGTGCCAGCAGCGTAGGCACGGTGGCGAACACTGAAGCTTTCTTT.